This T cell receptor (beta chain) was observed in a study of glioma-infiltrating T cells. The study's findings and limits: Above-expected tissue-blood divergence occurred in all gliomas, most in low-grade ones.

Using RNA template, CDR3s of TCR alpha and beta were amplified with iRepertoire arm-PCR. Tissue mRNA or PBMC total RNA, about 90-400 ng, went into one-step reverse transcription and amplification. Using its own MiXCR run on the multiplex PCR reads, TCRdb lists one record per CDR3 protein. The sample shows approximately 120,000 distinct CDR3 sequences, less than 30% of them seen only once. This CDR3 spans 16 amino acids. Per germline, CDR1 LGHNA and CDR2 YNFKEQ. V shed 3 bases and J 1 base; nucleotides not matched to a gene: 5. On this clonotype itself: Antigen specificity is unknown.

The receptor comes from a human donor with low-grade glioma or glioblastoma, undergoing nonglioma brain surgery, or in good health (not recorded which). Sequencing used glioma tissue, nonneoplastic brain tissue, or PBMCs (not recorded which). The chain is built from TRBV4-2 and TRBJ2-5; 10 bases map to TRBD2. The DNA for the CDR3 is TGTGCCAGCAGCCAGGCTAGCGGGGGCACCCAAGAGACCCAGTACTTC. This gives the protein CASSQASGGTQETQYF.